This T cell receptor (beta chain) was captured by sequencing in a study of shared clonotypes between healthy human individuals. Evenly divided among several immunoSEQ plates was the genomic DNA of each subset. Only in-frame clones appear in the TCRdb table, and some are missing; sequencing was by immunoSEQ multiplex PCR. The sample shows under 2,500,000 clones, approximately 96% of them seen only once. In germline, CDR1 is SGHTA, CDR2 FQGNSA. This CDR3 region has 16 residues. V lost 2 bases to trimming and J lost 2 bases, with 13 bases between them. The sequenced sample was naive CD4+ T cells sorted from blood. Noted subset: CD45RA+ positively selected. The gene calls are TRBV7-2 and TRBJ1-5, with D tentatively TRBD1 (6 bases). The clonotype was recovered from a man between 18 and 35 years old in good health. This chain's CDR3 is CASSLSQGLGNQPQHF. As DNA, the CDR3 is TGTGCCAGCAGCTTATCACAGGGATTAGGCAATCAGCCCCAGCATTTT.